These 25 T cell receptor beta chains were all obtained from the same sample, sequenced in a study of shared T cell receptors in the human thymus (dated by TCRdb to the early 2020s). The library was prepared using the immunoSEQ multiplex PCR assay. Imported from immuneACCESS, the table was reduced by TCRdb to in-frame sequences with V and J called. These copies leave out some clones; in studies compared against another copy, an unresolved V gene accounts for under half, and the cause of the remainder is not known. This sample comprises about 660,000 clones, 70% to 90% of them detected only once. Of the sample, 0.0085% to 0.012% falls within the top ten clones. This sample also belongs to another study, concerning human thymus T cells.

Material: thymocytes. The receptors come from a boy under three years old with a congenital heart defect. Donor details come from another sample of the same person, matched by shared clones.

The chain links TRBV11-3 to TRBJ2-1; 14 bases align to TRBD2. Per germline, CDR1 SGHNT and CDR2 YENEEA. The CDR3 has 16 residues. The V gene end was trimmed by 3 bases and the J gene end by 9 bases; junction bases not matched to a gene: 7. Written as DNA, the CDR3 is TGTGCCAGCAGCTTGGGGACTAGCGGGAGAAGGGGTGAGCAGTTCTTC. Translation gives CASSLGTSGRRGEQFF.

The J gene is TRBJ2-1, the V gene TRBV4-3; no definite D call. The CDR3 covers 17 residues. Per the germline V gene, CDR1 is LGHNA and CDR2 is YSLEER. Trimming removed 0 bases at V and 1 base at J, with 13 bases between. The CDR3: CASSQEAMAPSYNEQFF. DNA for the CDR3: TGCGCCAGCAGCCAAGAAGCGATGGCCCCTTCCTACAATGAGCAGTTCTTC.

V and J are TRBV5-4 and TRBJ2-3; 16 bases align to TRBD2. The J segment lost 4 bases and the V segment lost 0 bases, leaving 5 bases of the junction unmatched. CDR3 length equals 18 residues. Per the germline V gene, CDR1 is SGHNT and CDR2 is YYREEE (reference sequence). The CDR3 bases are TGTGCCAGCAGCTTGGTCGGGACTAGCGGGAGGGCCGCAGATACGCAGTATTTT. It specifies CASSLVGTSGRAADTQYF.

The chain has TRBV5-5 and TRBJ1-1; D not resolved. The CDR3 extends over 15 amino acids. V dropped 4 bases and J dropped 3 bases, with 16 bases sitting between them. The V gene's germline CDR1 is SGHKS and CDR2 YYEKEE (reference sequence). This CDR3 is CASSHQDPRDTEAFF. The CDR3 nucleotides read TGTGCCAGCAGCCACCAGGACCCGCGGGACACTGAAGCTTTCTTT.

The genes are TRBV28 and TRBJ2-7; D perhaps matches TRBD2 (6 bases). Germline V lookup: CDR1 MDHEN, CDR2 SYDVKM. This CDR3 has 15 amino acids. Trimming cost V 6 bases and J 4 bases, with 19 bases left between them. CDR3 loop: CASSPASRDSYEQYF. CDR3 DNA: TGTGCCAGCAGCCCCGCTTCGCGGGACTCTTACGAGCAGTACTTC.

This clone came up once. The chain links TRBV27 to TRBJ2-7; TRBD1 matches 7 bases. The CDR3 runs 14 residues. Germline CDR1 and CDR2: MNHEY and SMNVEV (reference sequence). Trimming at V came to 5 bases and at J to 5 bases, leaving 9 bases not matched to a gene. The chain's CDR3 is CASSRDRLGHEQYF. CDR3 DNA: TGTGCCAGCAGTCGGGACAGATTGGGCCACGAGCAGTACTTC.

The V call is TRBV18, the J call TRBJ1-3, with 11 positions matching TRBD1. Germline V lookup: CDR1 KGHSH, CDR2 LQKENI. This CDR3 region has 15 residues. With V trimmed by 3 bases and J by 2 bases, 0 bases remained unmatched. This chain's CDR3 is CASSPGQGAGNTIYF. The CDR3 nucleotides read TGTGCCAGCTCACCGGGACAGGGGGCTGGAAACACCATATATTTT.

This chain uses TRBV9 with TRBJ2-1, with TRBD2 identical over 10 bases. V was clipped by 0 bases and J by 9 bases; unmatched bases: 9. Germline V gene sequence: CDR1 SGDLS, CDR2 YYNGEE. This CDR3 is built from 16 residues. The CDR3 nucleotides read TGTGCCAGCAGCGTAGGAGCTAGCGGGAGATCTAGTGAGCAGTTCTTC. Translated: CASSVGASGRSSEQFF.

This chain uses TRBV5-1 with TRBJ2-1; D unclear. The germline gives CDR1 SGHRS, CDR2 YFSETQ. CDR3 length equals 16 residues. Trimming left V 0 bases short and J 0 bases short, with 10 bases between. For the CDR3, the DNA is TGCGCCAGCAGCTTGGAACCACAGACCTCCTACAATGAGCAGTTCTTC. Encoded protein: CASSLEPQTSYNEQFF.

This chain connects TRBV7-2 to TRBJ2-2, with D possibly being TRBD2 (6 bases). The CDR3 runs to 17 residues. The germline V gene has CDR1 SGHTA and CDR2 FQGNSA. The ends were cut back, 7 bases at V and 0 bases at J, with 18 bases in the middle. The CDR3 sequence: CASTPSRERANTGELFF. CDR3 in DNA: TGTGCCAGCACCCCCAGCCGGGAGCGCGCGAACACCGGGGAGCTGTTTTTT. Full variable domain (missing parts from reference TRBV7-2 and TRBJ2-2): GAGVSQSPSNKVTEKGKDVELRCDPISGHTALYWYRQSLGQGLEFLIYFQGNSAPDKSGLPSDRFSAERTGGSVSTLTIQRTQQEDSAVYLCASTPSRERANTGELFFGEGSRLTVL.

The V and J genes are TRBV7-9 and TRBJ2-3; 7 nucleotides match TRBD2. V gave up 5 bases and J gave up 2 bases; unmatched junction bases: 13. Germline lookup yields CDR1 SEHNR and CDR2 FQNEAQ (reference sequence). The length of the CDR3 is 17 residues. The CDR3 region has the DNA TGTGCCAGCAGCCCCAGCCCGATAGCGGGCCCCACAGATACGCAGTATTTT. It yields the protein CASSPSPIAGPTDTQYF. The complete variable domain, with remaining parts taken from reference TRBV7-9 and TRBJ2-3, reads DTGVSQNPRHKITKRGQNVTFRCDPISEHNRLYWYRQTLGQGPEFLTYFQNEAQLEKSRLLSDRFSAERPKGSFSTLEIQRTEQGDSAMYLCASSPSPIAGPTDTQYFGPGTRLTVL.

J is TRBJ2-7 and V is TRBV28, with TRBD1 as a possible D gene (6 bases). Trimming cost V 5 bases and J 0 bases, with 26 bases left between them. The germline CDR1 and CDR2 sequences are MDHEN and SYDVKM. The CDR3 sequence is 19 residues long. The CDR3 nucleotides read TGTGCCAGCAGTCTCATGGCCGACAGGCAACCTCCTAACTCCTACGAGCAGTACTTC. This sequence encodes CASSLMADRQPPNSYEQYF.

The rearrangement uses TRBV2 and TRBJ2-3; D uncertain. The V and J ends lost 7 bases and 4 bases respectively, with 9 bases between them. CDR3 length: 12 amino acids. Germline V lookup: CDR1 SNHLY, CDR2 FYNNEI. The CDR3 reads CASMGLPDTQYF. CDR3 nucleotides: TGTGCCAGCATGGGCCTCCCAGATACGCAGTATTTT.

This clone was counted a few times. The V and J genes are TRBV28 and TRBJ1-3; possible D gene TRBD1, 5 bases. Trimming removed 2 bases from V and 4 bases from J, with 15 bases in between. There are 16 residues in the CDR3. Germline V CDR1 and CDR2: MDHEN, SYDVKM. The CDR3 spells CASSLVPGPGGNTIYF. CDR3 DNA: TGTGCCAGCAGTTTAGTGCCAGGGCCAGGCGGAAACACCATATATTTT.

V and J are TRBV19 and TRBJ2-7, with 7 positions matching TRBD1. The CDR3 has 16 residues. CDR1 is LNHDA, CDR2 SQIVND, per germline (reference sequence). The junction had 11 bases not matched to a gene; V was cut back by 5 bases and J by 1 base. CDR3 loop: CASSATRDSFSYEQYF. Written as DNA, the CDR3 is TGTGCCAGTAGTGCTACCCGGGACAGTTTTTCCTACGAGCAGTACTTC. Combining the CDR3 with reference TRBV19 and TRBJ2-7 gives the whole variable domain DGGITQSPKYLFRKEGQNVTLSCEQNLNHDAMYWYRQDPGQGLRLIYYSQIVNDFQKGDIAEGYSVSREKKESFPLTVTSAQKNPTAFYLCASSATRDSFSYEQYFGPGTRLTVT.

In this sample, this clone turned up once. The rearrangement uses TRBV4-3 and TRBJ2-3, with 13 bases matching TRBD2. The germline CDR1 and CDR2 sequences are LGHNA and YSLEER. CDR3 length: 20 amino acids. The ends lost 5 bases at V and 2 bases at J; junction bases unmatched: 16. The CDR3 sequence is CASSFELAGGPRPYTDTQYF. The CDR3 nucleotides are TGCGCCAGCAGCTTTGAACTAGCGGGAGGGCCGAGGCCCTACACAGATACGCAGTATTTT.

The chain joins TRBV29-1 to TRBJ1-4; 9 positions match TRBD1. This CDR3 has 13 residues. The V and J ends lost 7 bases and 8 bases, in that order; junction bases with no gene match: 8. CDR1 SQVTM and CDR2 ANQGSEA come from the germline V gene. The DNA of the CDR3 is TGCAGCGCCCCATCTGGGACAGGGGAAAAACTGTTTTTT. Its translation is CSAPSGTGEKLFF.

The chain uses TRBV15 and TRBJ2-7; D is perhaps TRBD1 (6 bases). V shed 5 bases and J shed 4 bases, with 15 bases lying between them. The CDR3 is 14 amino acids. Germline CDR1 and CDR2: LNHNV and YYDKDF (reference sequence). In DNA form, the CDR3 reads TGTGCCACCAGCCGGGACACCCCCCCTTACGAGCAGTACTTC. It yields the protein CATSRDTPPYEQYF.

The V call is TRBV25-1, the J call TRBJ2-7; unclear D gene. Per germline, CDR1 MGHDK and CDR2 SYGVNS. This CDR3 spans 12 amino acids. Trimming left V 3 bases short and J 6 bases short, with 9 bases between. The CDR3 DNA follows: TGTGCCAGCAGTGATCCAGGAAGCGAGCAGTACTTC. This translates into CASSDPGSEQYF.

The chain is built from TRBV10-2 and TRBJ1-5; D is possibly TRBD1 (6 bases). CDR1 is WSHSY, CDR2 SAAADI, per germline. The CDR3 contains 15 residues. Trimming took off 6 bases at V and 1 base at J, with 13 bases between the two ends. The chain's CDR3 is CASREQGPSNQPQHF. In DNA form, the CDR3 reads TGCGCCAGCAGAGAACAGGGTCCAAGCAATCAGCCCCAGCATTTT.

The chain has TRBV7-9 and TRBJ2-7, with TRBD2 matching over 7 bases. Germline values: CDR1 SEHNR, CDR2 FQNEAQ (reference sequence). The CDR3 consists of 15 residues. With V trimmed by 7 bases and J by 0 bases, 9 bases remained unmatched. The CDR3 sequence is CASKRGGWTSYEQYF. The DNA for the CDR3 is TGTGCCAGCAAAAGGGGAGGGTGGACCTCCTACGAGCAGTACTTC.

This chain links TRBV30 with TRBJ2-1; the D is unclear. The CDR3 sequence is 17 residues long. Germline-derived CDR1 and CDR2 are GTSNPN and SVGIG (reference sequence). Trimming pared 0 bases from V and 0 bases from J, leaving 15 bases between. The CDR3 loop is CAWSVPYVLRSYNEQFF. CDR3 in DNA: TGTGCCTGGAGTGTACCCTACGTCTTACGCTCCTACAATGAGCAGTTCTTC.

J is TRBJ2-5 and V is TRBV28, with TRBD1 matching over 8 bases. The CDR3 runs 15 residues. The V gene end was trimmed by 4 bases and the J gene end by 7 bases; junction bases not matched to a gene: 11. The germline CDR1 and CDR2 sequences are MDHEN and SYDVKM. The CDR3 reads CASSSLRTGRTTQYF. For the CDR3, the DNA is TGTGCCAGCAGTTCTCTCCGGACAGGGAGGACGACCCAGTACTTC.

This clone came up once. The chain recombines TRBV28 with TRBJ2-7; weak D call: TRBD2 (6 bases). Trimming shortened V by 1 base and J by 7 bases, and 14 bases separated the two germline ends. The CDR3 totals 14 residues. Germline-derived CDR1 and CDR2 are MDHEN and SYDVKM. The CDR3 region is CASSLLSPTSEQYF. The CDR3 coding sequence is TGTGCCAGCAGTTTATTATCCCCGACTAGTGAGCAGTACTTC.

The genes are TRBV21-1 and TRBJ2-1; whether TRBD1, the table's D call, matches the DNA was not checked. TRBV21-1 is a recognized pseudogene. The CDR3 spans 20 residues. For the CDR3, the DNA is TGTGCCAGCAGCAAACGCCTTACGGAGGTTCACCCTAGAAGGGGGAATGAGCAGTTCTTC. As protein: CASSKRLTEVHPRRGNEQFF.